The clone carrying this T cell receptor (beta chain) was recorded a few times. This sample is drawn from a study of blood T cell repertoires in COVID-19. At the level of the study: Sample material is recorded as cDNA or gDNA derived from T cells, B-cell-depleted T cells, or PBMCs.

Clones were read by immunoSEQ multiplex PCR, and TCRdb kept only the in-frame ones, dropping some. The repertoire holds 88,000 or so clones, with roughly 80% as singletons. Germline V CDR1 and CDR2: SGHNT, YYREEE (reference sequence). V gave up 4 bases and J gave up 1 base, with 13 bases separating them. CDR3 length equals 15 residues. Sequences were obtained from peripheral blood. This clonotype was sampled from a man aged 60 to 69 with acute or convalescent COVID-19. The chain uses TRBV5-4 and TRBJ2-3, with a weak D call TRBD1 (5 bases). CDR3 DNA: TGTGCCAGCAGCGAGACTGGGGCAGGCACAGATACGCAGTATTTT. This gives the protein CASSETGAGTDTQYF.